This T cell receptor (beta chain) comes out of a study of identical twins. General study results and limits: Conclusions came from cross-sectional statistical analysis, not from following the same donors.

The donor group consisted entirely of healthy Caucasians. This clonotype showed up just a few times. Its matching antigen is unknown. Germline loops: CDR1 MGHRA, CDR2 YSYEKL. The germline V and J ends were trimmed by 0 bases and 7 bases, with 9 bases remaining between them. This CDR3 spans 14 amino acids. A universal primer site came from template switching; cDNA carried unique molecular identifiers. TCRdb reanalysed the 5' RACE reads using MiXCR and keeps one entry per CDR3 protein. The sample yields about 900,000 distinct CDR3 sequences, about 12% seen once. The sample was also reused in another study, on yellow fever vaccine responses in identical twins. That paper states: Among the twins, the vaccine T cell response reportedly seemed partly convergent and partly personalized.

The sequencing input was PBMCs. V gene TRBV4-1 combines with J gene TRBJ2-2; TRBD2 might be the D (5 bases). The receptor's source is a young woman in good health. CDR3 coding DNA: TGCGCCAGCAGCCAAGACACGGGAATCGGGGAGCTGTTTTTT. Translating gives CASSQDTGIGELFF.